This T cell receptor (beta chain) was obtained from a study of blood T cell repertoires in COVID-19. Background on the study: Sites across the United States, Italy and Spain contributed samples from acute and convalescent COVID-19.

Some clones are missing from TCRdb's copy, which holds only in-frame ones; the method was immunoSEQ multiplex PCR. The repertoire holds around 320,000 clones, with roughly 85% as singletons. Many counts were recorded for this clone. This CDR3 region has 18 residues. The germline CDR1 and CDR2 sequences are SNHLY and FYNNEI. Trimming took 3 bases from V and 0 from J, leaving 17 bases between them. Sequences were obtained from peripheral blood. V and J are TRBV2 and TRBJ2-2; tentatively, D is TRBD2 (7 bases). This sequence was found in a human donor in a cohort sampled during active COVID-19. CDR3 in amino acids: CASSEGRGAVTNTGELFF. The CDR3 DNA reads TGTGCCAGCAGTGAGGGACGGGGGGCCGTGACGAACACCGGGGAGCTGTTTTTT.